Shown below are 26 T cell receptor beta chains from a single sample sequenced in a study of CD8+CD57+ T cells in acquired aplastic anemia. Profiling that covered TCR beta VDJ and CDR3 relied on genomic DNA as its template. TCRdb analysed the reads with MiXCR anew, one entry per CDR3 protein. The data hold 100,000 to 150,000 distinct CDR3 sequences, with around 50% observed a single time. The sequenced sample was sorted CD4+, CD8+, or CD8+CD57+ T cells (not recorded which) from PBMCs. All receptors come from a human donor in good health, serving as a control.

The chain recombines TRBV2 with TRBJ1-4; 8 bases line up with TRBD1. The CDR3 length is 13 residues. The germline CDR1 and CDR2 sequences are SNHLY and FYNNEI. Trimming took 4 bases from V and 12 from J; bases not matched to a gene: 7. CDR3 sequence reads: CASSVFGQGQLFF. In DNA form, the CDR3 reads TGTGCCAGCAGTGTTTTCGGACAGGGACAACTGTTTTTT.

At least ten counts were recorded for this clonotype. The V call is TRBV7-3, the J call TRBJ2-3, with D perhaps TRBD2 (7 bases). V was cut by 5 bases and J by 0 bases, with 15 bases left in between. The CDR3 is made up of 16 amino acids. The germline gives CDR1 SGHTA, CDR2 FQGTGA. The CDR3 sequence: CASSLTGTTSTDTQYF. Here the CDR3 DNA reads TGTGCCAGCAGCCTCACAGGGACTACTAGCACAGATACGCAGTATTTT.

This chain links TRBV29-1 with TRBJ2-3, with a weak D call TRBD1 (6 bases). Trimming stripped 5 bases from V and 9 bases from J, with 33 bases between. This CDR3 region has 18 residues. Germline assignment: CDR1 SQVTM and CDR2 ANQGSEA. The CDR3 region has the DNA TGCAGCGTTTCAATGTCCCGGTGGGACAACCCTTTAAGGTCAACGCAGTATTTT. This sequence encodes CSVSMSRWDNPLRSTQYF.

The chain combines TRBV7-2 with TRBJ2-5; D is perhaps TRBD2 (6 bases). The CDR3 has 13 amino acids. V lost 5 bases, J lost 3 bases, and 10 bases lay in between. Germline V gives CDR1 SGHTA, CDR2 FQGNSA. CDR3 in amino acids: CASSGGTEETQYF. CDR3 bases: TGTGCCAGCAGCGGGGGGACCGAAGAGACCCAGTACTTC.

The V gene is TRBV15, the J gene TRBJ2-7; no clear D. V shed 8 bases and J shed 3 bases, with 14 bases lying between them. The germline V gene encodes CDR1 LNHNV and CDR2 YYDKDF (reference sequence). The CDR3 loop spans 13 amino acids. The CDR3 DNA reads TGTGCCACCGCACACACCCCGAACTACGAGCAGTACTTC. Protein product: CATAHTPNYEQYF.

There are many counts of this clonotype. The chain combines TRBV12-3 or TRBV12-4 with TRBJ2-1, with TRBD2 matching 7 bases. The junction had 13 bases not matched to a gene; V was cut back by 7 bases and J by 4 bases. The CDR3 totals 16 residues. The DNA of the CDR3 is TGTGCCAGCATCAGTAGGGAGCGGGGAGGTTACAATGAGCAGTTCTTC. Residues: CASISRERGGYNEQFF.

This clonotype was recorded many times. This chain joins TRBV11-2 and TRBJ1-2; possible D gene TRBD1, 5 bases. This CDR3 contains 16 residues. The germline V and J ends were trimmed by 1 base and 7 bases, with 19 bases remaining between them. Germline V gene lookup returns CDR1 SGHAT and CDR2 FQNNGV. The chain's CDR3 is CASSLGADTRTGGYTF. The CDR3 bases are TGTGCCAGCAGCTTAGGCGCGGACACGAGGACGGGTGGCTACACCTTC.

This clonotype was detected many times. This rearrangement joins TRBV2 to TRBJ1-5; possible D gene TRBD1, 5 bases. With 6 bases removed from V and 7 bases from J, the gap between germline ends came to 19 bases. Germline values: CDR1 SNHLY, CDR2 FYNNEI. This CDR3 spans 15 amino acids. The CDR3 protein is CASSDPRGGGQPQHF. CDR3 in DNA: TGTGCCAGCAGCGACCCCCGGGGCGGAGGGCAGCCCCAGCATTTT.

Comments on this clonotype: This CDR3 is missing its conserved last phenylalanine or tryptophan, likely due to a read error. V and J are TRBV24-1 and TRBJ1-5; 7 nucleotides agree with TRBD1. V lost 11 bases to trimming and J lost 5 bases; unmatched junction nucleotides: 14. Per germline, CDR1 KGHDR and CDR2 SFDVKD. This CDR3 is built from 15 residues. The CDR3 loop reads CAIVGTDYCDQPQHS. As DNA, the CDR3 is TGTGCCATCGTCGGGACAGATTACTGCGATCAGCCCCAGCATTCT.

This chain connects TRBV2 to TRBJ2-5; D is possibly TRBD2 (5 bases). The CDR3 loop spans 13 amino acids. With 5 bases removed from V and 5 bases from J, the gap between germline ends came to 12 bases. Germline CDR1 reads SNHLY; CDR2 reads FYNNEI. The CDR3 sequence: CASSSGPKETQYF. CDR3 nucleotide sequence: TGTGCCAGCAGTAGCGGACCCAAGGAGACCCAGTACTTC.

The sample holds a few counts of this clonotype. This chain uses TRBV15 with TRBJ2-7; no firm D call. There are 15 residues in the CDR3. Trimming cost V 3 bases and J 3 bases, with 15 bases left between them. CDR1 is LNHNV, CDR2 YYDKDF, per germline (reference sequence). Here the CDR3 DNA reads TGTGCCACCAGCAGGGACCACTCCCAGATCTACGAGCAGTACTTC. This codes for CATSRDHSQIYEQYF.

This clonotype showed up many times. The chain couples TRBV7-6 to TRBJ2-7; 11 bases line up with TRBD1. Germline assignment: CDR1 SGHVS and CDR2 FNYEAQ. V lost 5 bases, J lost 0 bases, and 3 bases stayed unmatched. The CDR3 covers 15 residues. The CDR3 loop reads CASSVGQGASYEQYF. The CDR3 region has the DNA TGTGCCAGCAGCGTCGGACAGGGGGCCTCCTACGAGCAGTACTTC.

Only a few counts were recorded for this clonotype. The chain links TRBV11-1 to TRBJ2-1; 13 nucleotides line up with TRBD2. The CDR3 has 15 amino acids. J gave up 5 bases and V 4 bases, and 2 bases lay outside the gene matches. Germline V gives CDR1 SGHAT, CDR2 FQDESV (reference sequence). CDR3 DNA: TGTGCCAGCAGCTCAACTAGCGGGGGGGACAATGAGCAGTTCTTC. Protein: CASSSTSGGDNEQFF.

V and J are TRBV7-6 and TRBJ2-5; 13 bases map to TRBD2. The CDR3 runs to 15 residues. The germline gives CDR1 SGHVS, CDR2 FNYEAQ. Trimming cost V 6 bases and J 4 bases; bases outside gene matches: 5. CDR3 nucleotide sequence: TGTGCCAGCAGACGGACTAGCGGGGGTGGAGAGACCCAGTACTTC. Translated, it gives CASRRTSGGGETQYF.

This clonotype was counted between two and nine times. V is TRBV29-1 and J is TRBJ1-2; 7 bases align to TRBD1. With 7 bases clipped from V and 4 bases from J, the junction kept 9 bases outside the gene matches. The CDR3 is made up of 13 amino acids. Germline V gene data show CDR1 as SQVTM and CDR2 as ANQGSEA. Here the CDR3 reads CSDTRGGLYGYTF. The CDR3 bases are TGCAGCGATACCAGGGGGGGCCTCTATGGCTACACCTTC.

This clonotype has only a few counts. This CDR3 is CASAGQPNTEAFF. CDR3 in DNA: TGCGCCAGCGCGGGACAACCAAACACTGAAGCTTTCTTT. The chain couples TRBV10-2 to TRBJ1-1; perhaps TRBD1 as D (6 bases). CDR3 length: 13 amino acids. The ends were cut back, 8 bases at V and 2 bases at J, with 12 bases in the middle. The germline CDR1 and CDR2 sequences are WSHSY and SAAADI.

The sample holds many counts of this clonotype. This chain links TRBV7-9 with TRBJ1-2; D is possibly TRBD1 (5 bases). Trimming left V 1 base short and J 8 bases short, with 11 bases between. The V gene's germline CDR1 is SEHNR and CDR2 FQNEAQ (reference sequence). There are 13 residues in the CDR3. The CDR3 here is CASSLGGPWGYTF. The CDR3, as DNA: TGTGCCAGCAGCTTAGGGGGACCATGGGGCTACACCTTC.

About this clonotype: It is likely a read error, because the conserved phenylalanine at the end of the CDR3 is missing. The rearrangement links TRBV4-1 to TRBJ2-7, with 10 nucleotides matching TRBD1. Trimming at V came to 1 base and at J to 3 bases, leaving 6 bases not matched to a gene. Per germline, CDR1 MGHRA and CDR2 YSYEKL. The length of the CDR3 is 16 residues. CDR3 in amino acids: CASSQVPRTGGYEQYL. In DNA, the CDR3 is TGCGCCAGCAGCCAAGTTCCCCGGACAGGGGGCTACGAGCAGTACCTC.

This clonotype was seen at least ten times. The J gene is TRBJ2-7, the V gene TRBV3-1, with TRBD1 as a possible D gene (6 bases). CDR3 size: 14 residues. The V and J ends lost 2 bases and 2 bases respectively, with 10 bases between them. Germline CDR1 LGHDT, CDR2 YNNKEL (reference sequence). CDR3 in amino acids: CASSQKDSTYEQYF. Here the CDR3 DNA reads TGTGCCAGCAGCCAAAAGGACAGCACCTACGAGCAGTACTTC.

The chain joins TRBV24-1 to TRBJ2-5; no definite D call. Germline values: CDR1 KGHDR, CDR2 SFDVKD. The V end lost 3 bases, the J end lost 9 bases, and 10 bases lay between the germline ends. The length of the CDR3 is 12 residues. The chain's CDR3 is CATSDRDQPQYF. The CDR3 coding sequence is TGTGCCACCAGTGATAGGGATCAGCCCCAGTACTTC.

The V gene is TRBV10-3, the J gene TRBJ1-1; no reliable D call. The CDR3 loop spans 15 amino acids. Germline values: CDR1 ENHRY, CDR2 SYGVKD. V dropped 6 bases and J dropped 1 base, with 15 bases sitting between them. The DNA of the CDR3 is TGTGCCATCAGCTTCCTTTTAGCAGGGAACACTGAAGCTTTCTTT. Translating gives CAISFLLAGNTEAFF.

This rearrangement joins TRBV5-6 to TRBJ2-2; 15 bases fit TRBD2. Germline V lookup: CDR1 SGHDT, CDR2 YYEEEE. This CDR3 contains 19 residues. The V gene end was trimmed by 4 bases and the J gene end by 4 bases; junction bases not matched to a gene: 11. The CDR3 loop reads CASSPRRGLAGGPTGELFF. As DNA, the CDR3 is TGTGCCAGCAGCCCCCGCCGCGGACTAGCGGGGGGGCCCACCGGGGAGCTGTTTTTT. Full variable domain (outside the CDR3, taken from reference TRBV5-6 and TRBJ2-2): DAGVTQSPTHLIKTRGQQVTLRCSPKSGHDTVSWYQQALGQGPQFIFQYYEEEERQRGNFPDRFSGHQFPNYSSELNVNALLLGDSALYLCASSPRRGLAGGPTGELFFGEGSRLTVL.

At least ten counts were recorded for this clonotype. DNA of the CDR3: TGCAGTGCTATCAGGGGGTCGAACACCGGGGAGCTGTTTTTT. Translated: CSAIRGSNTGELFF. This chain joins TRBV20-1 and TRBJ2-2, with TRBD1 identical over 7 bases. The CDR3 extends over 14 amino acids. CDR1 is DFQATT and CDR2 is SNEGSKA in the germline V gene (reference sequence). The V and J ends lost 4 bases and 0 bases, in that order; junction bases with no gene match: 2.

The chain joins TRBV5-1 to TRBJ1-6, with TRBD1 matching over 7 bases. Germline V gene sequence: CDR1 SGHRS, CDR2 YFSETQ. The CDR3 totals 14 residues. The junction had 6 bases not matched to a gene; V was cut back by 2 bases and J by 10 bases. CDR3 sequence reads: CASSLNTGESPLHF. The CDR3 bases are TGCGCCAGCAGCTTAAACACAGGGGAGTCACCCCTCCACTTT.

This chain joins TRBV11-2 and TRBJ2-3; 8 nucleotides agree with TRBD2. The V segment lost 3 bases and the J segment 9 bases; nucleotides outside the gene matches: 11. Per the germline V gene, CDR1 is SGHAT and CDR2 is FQNNGV. This CDR3 contains 15 residues. This CDR3 reads CASSFDLSGLGTQYF. CDR3 DNA: TGTGCCAGCAGCTTCGATCTGTCGGGACTAGGAACGCAGTATTTT.

The chain links TRBV9 to TRBJ2-7; D remains ambiguous. The CDR3 extends over 13 amino acids. V lost 0 bases to trimming and J lost 2 bases, with 6 bases between them. CDR1 and CDR2 (germline): SGDLS, YYNGEE. CDR3: CASSVDPAYEQYF. CDR3 nucleotides: TGTGCCAGCAGCGTAGATCCAGCCTACGAGCAGTACTTC.